The 8 T cell receptor beta chains below were found in one sample sequenced in a study of CD8+ T cells in alopecia areata. Extraction of RNA preceded its reverse transcription into cDNA, which served as the sequencing template. TCRdb keeps only in-frame clones here, not all; method: immunoSEQ multiplex PCR. In the table there are approximately 200,000 clones, roughly two fifths of which are singletons. Stated treatment: oral pan-JAK inhibitor, 5-10 mg twice daily. Sequencing was performed on CD4+ T cells sorted from blood, taken at approximately week 39, from a patient treated with tofacitinib. All receptors derive from a human donor with alopecia areata.

The chain joins TRBV29-1 to TRBJ2-7; TRBD1 matches 7 bases. CDR3 size: 12 residues. The trim removed 3 bases at V and 7 bases at J, leaving 6 bases unmatched. Germline V CDR1 and CDR2: SQVTM, ANQGSEA. CDR3 bases: TGCAGCGTTGACAGACAGGGCCAAGAGCAGTACTTC. This encodes CSVDRQGQEQYF.

The rearrangement uses TRBV29-1 and TRBJ2-7; 9 bases map to TRBD2. CDR1 SQVTM and CDR2 ANQGSEA come from the germline V gene. J lost 4 bases, V lost 6 bases, and 4 bases had no gene match. The CDR3 covers 12 residues. The CDR3 loop reads CSVFSGRYEQYF. The CDR3 nucleotides are TGCAGCGTATTTAGCGGGAGATACGAGCAGTACTTC.

The genes are TRBV19 and TRBJ2-5; maybe TRBD1 (6 bases). Deletions cut 5 bases from V and 2 bases from J, with 12 bases between. The CDR3 has 14 residues. CDR1 is LNHDA and CDR2 is SQIVND in the germline V gene (reference sequence). The CDR3 sequence: CASSPGTLQETQYF. DNA of the CDR3: TGTGCCAGTAGTCCCGGGACACTACAAGAGACCCAGTACTTC.

This clone was seen ten or more times. The chain employs TRBV7-2 and TRBJ1-2; D is perhaps TRBD1 (5 bases). Germline V gene data show CDR1 as SGHTA and CDR2 as FQGNSA. The V and J ends lost 5 bases and 4 bases respectively, with 14 bases between them. The CDR3 runs 14 residues. CDR3 bases: TGTGCCAGCAGCACCCCCCGGGGCTCCTATGGCTACACCTTC. Translated: CASSTPRGSYGYTF.

This clone was observed at least ten times. The chain uses TRBV6-5 and TRBJ2-1; 8 bases agree with TRBD2. The CDR3 runs 14 residues. CDR1 is MNHEY and CDR2 is SVGAGI in the germline V gene. V was pared by 6 bases and J by 7 bases, with 8 bases of the junction left unmatched. DNA for the CDR3: TGTGCCAGCAGCCCTAGGACTAGCATGAATGAGCAGTTCTTC. Its protein is CASSPRTSMNEQFF.

J is TRBJ2-2 and V is TRBV29-1; no reliable D call. CDR1 SQVTM and CDR2 ANQGSEA come from the germline V gene. V lost 5 bases and J 2 bases, leaving 18 bases between the germline ends. This CDR3 has 16 residues. Here the CDR3 DNA reads TGCAGCGTTTACCTCGCCCCGACGGTCAACACCGGGGAGCTGTTTTTT. Translation: CSVYLAPTVNTGELFF.

The chain recombines TRBV5-1 with TRBJ2-3; 8 nucleotides agree with TRBD2. The V gene end was trimmed by 6 bases and the J gene end by 8 bases; junction bases not matched to a gene: 8. Germline V gene sequence: CDR1 SGHRS, CDR2 YFSETQ. The CDR3 runs to 13 residues. This CDR3 is CASTPSSGGTQYF. CDR3 DNA sequence: TGCGCCAGCACCCCCTCGAGCGGGGGTACGCAGTATTTT.

This clone was detected only a few times. The chain employs TRBV9 and TRBJ2-7, with D possibly matching TRBD2 (6 bases). The length of the CDR3 is 15 residues. V was trimmed by 4 bases and J by 2 bases, leaving 16 bases between them. Per the germline V gene, CDR1 is SGDLS and CDR2 is YYNGEE. The CDR3 DNA sequence: TGTGCCAGCAGCCCCCGAGCGGGCTTTACCTACGAGCAGTACTTC. This sequence encodes CASSPRAGFTYEQYF.